The 32 T cell receptor beta chains reported below all come from one sample, sequenced in a study of T cells after yellow fever vaccination (dated by TCRdb to about 2019). Interpreted using the paper, the treatment or condition label stands for: live attenuated yellow fever vaccine strain. Library preparation used 5' RACE. TCRdb records Illumina HiSeq 2500 as the sequencer. TCRdb cleaned the public reads at Q25 with fastp, built clones with MiXCR and kept in-frame beta chains. Every CDR3 protein is listed once, alongside the most common genes and DNA of its rows. Present in this sample are fewer than 650,000 distinct CDR3 sequences, about a fifth of which were seen just once. The ten most abundant clones make up about 16% of the sample. This material consisted of PBMCs, taken roughly 23 days after the first yellow fever vaccination. These receptors all come from a man aged 18-30 years who received the YFV17D yellow fever vaccine.

The rearrangement links TRBV12-3 or TRBV12-4 to TRBJ2-3; 8 positions agree with TRBD2. The CDR3 runs 16 residues. After removal of 5 bases from V and 0 bases from J, the junction contained 7 bases not matched to a gene. The CDR3 DNA is TGTGCCAGCAGTACCCGGCGGGGGGCAAGCACAGATACGCAGTATTTT. Amino acids: CASSTRRGASTDTQYF.

This clonotype has just a few counts. This chain uses TRBV7-2 with TRBJ1-6, with D possibly matching TRBD1 (5 bases). Germline CDR1 SGHTA, CDR2 FQGNSA. The CDR3 length is 13 residues. Deletions cut 7 bases from V and 7 bases from J, with 11 bases between. The CDR3 loop is CASTQGANSPLHF. Here the CDR3 DNA reads TGTGCCAGCACCCAGGGAGCGAATTCACCCCTCCACTTT.

The chain joins TRBV7-9 to TRBJ2-1; TRBD2 is a possible D gene (6 bases). V gave up 3 bases and J gave up 5 bases, with 14 bases separating them. The CDR3 covers 15 residues. The germline V gene has CDR1 SEHNR and CDR2 FQNEAQ (reference sequence). The CDR3 DNA reads as TGTGCCAGCAGCTTGCGTCCGGGGGATCACAATGAGCAGTTCTTC. Its translation: CASSLRPGDHNEQFF. Supplemented by reference TRBV7-9 and TRBJ2-1, the full variable domain reads DTGVSQNPRHKITKRGQNVTFRCDPISEHNRLYWYRQTLGQGPEFLTYFQNEAQLEKSRLLSDRFSAERPKGSFSTLEIQRTEQGDSAMYLCASSLRPGDHNEQFFGPGTRLTVL.

There are a few counts of this clonotype. The gene calls are TRBV10-2 and TRBJ2-7; 10 positions agree with TRBD2. After removal of 3 bases from V and 0 bases from J, the junction contained 2 bases not matched to a gene. From germline, CDR1 is WSHSY and CDR2 SAAADI. The length of the CDR3 is 15 residues. The CDR3 coding sequence is TGCGCCAGCAGTGAAGCGGGAGGGATCTCCTACGAGCAGTACTTC. This sequence encodes CASSEAGGISYEQYF.

The rearrangement joins TRBV5-6 to TRBJ1-1; TRBD1 matches 8 bases. The CDR3 is 12 amino acids. V lost 3 bases to trimming and J lost 9 bases; unmatched junction nucleotides: 4. Germline V lookup: CDR1 SGHDT, CDR2 YYEEEE. This CDR3 reads CASSWGDRKAFF. In DNA form, the CDR3 reads TGTGCCAGCAGCTGGGGGGACAGGAAAGCTTTCTTT.

This clonotype was detected only once. V and J are TRBV18 and TRBJ1-2; no firm D call. The CDR3 spans 13 residues. Trimming took 2 bases from V and 7 from J, leaving 11 bases between them. Germline assignment: CDR1 KGHSH and CDR2 LQKENI. CDR3 loop: CASSPEKVGGYTF. The DNA for the CDR3 is TGTGCCAGCTCACCAGAGAAAGTCGGTGGCTACACCTTC.

This clonotype was counted between two and nine times. The rearrangement joins TRBV7-6 to TRBJ1-4; TRBD1 is a possible D gene (6 bases). The germline V and J ends were trimmed by 10 bases and 4 bases, with 13 bases remaining between them. The germline V gene has CDR1 SGHVS and CDR2 FNYEAQ. The CDR3 spans 13 residues. The CDR3 here is CAKLGQSNEKLFF. CDR3 nucleotide sequence: TGTGCCAAGCTCGGACAGAGTAATGAAAAACTGTTTTTT. Full variable domain (missing parts from reference TRBV7-6 and TRBJ1-4): GAGVSQSPRYKVTKRGQDVALRCDPISGHVSLYWYRQALGQGPEFLTYFNYEAQQDKSGLPNDRFSAERPEGSISTLTIQRTEQRDSAMYRCAKLGQSNEKLFFGSGTQLSVL.

This clonotype came up a few times. This chain uses TRBV20-1 with TRBJ2-3; 7 nucleotides line up with TRBD2. The CDR3 is 13 amino acids. V gave up 5 bases and J gave up 2 bases; unmatched junction bases: 4. Germline CDR1 and CDR2: DFQATT and SNEGSKA (reference sequence). The CDR3 nucleotides are TGCAGTGCTGCCGGGGGGACCACAGATACGCAGTATTTT. Translation gives CSAAGGTTDTQYF.

In DNA, the CDR3 is TGCGCCAGCGCCCTAATTATGCCGGCTGATGGCTACACCTTC. It encodes CASALIMPADGYTF. The V and J genes are TRBV5-1 and TRBJ1-2; D gene ambiguous. Germline values: CDR1 SGHRS, CDR2 YFSETQ. The V end lost 7 bases, the J end lost 6 bases, and 19 bases lay between the germline ends. The CDR3 contains 14 residues. Variable domain in full (rest from reference TRBV5-1 and TRBJ1-2): KAGVTQTPRYLIKTRGQQVTLSCSPISGHRSVSWYQQTPGQGLQFLFEYFSETQRNKGNFPGRFSGRQFSNSRSEMNVSTLELGDSALYLCASALIMPADGYTFGSGTRLTVV.

This clonotype has only a few counts. This chain links TRBV12-3 or TRBV12-4 with TRBJ1-2, with D maybe TRBD1 (6 bases). Trimming took off 3 bases at V and 8 bases at J, with 22 bases between the two ends. The CDR3 has 16 amino acids. Here the CDR3 reads CASSFISRVGAMGYTF. CDR3 in DNA: TGTGCCAGCAGTTTTATTAGCCGTGTGGGGGCGATGGGCTACACCTTC.

This chain uses TRBV4-1 with TRBJ2-2; a possible D gene is TRBD2 (5 bases). V lost 1 base to trimming and J lost 6 bases, with 12 bases between them. The CDR3 runs to 15 residues. Germline CDR1 and CDR2: MGHRA and YSYEKL. DNA for the CDR3: TGCGCCAGCAGCCAAGGGGTCAAGGGAGCCGGGGAGCTGTTTTTT. This encodes CASSQGVKGAGELFF.

V and J are TRBV7-6 and TRBJ2-7; D remains ambiguous. CDR3 size: 15 residues. V lost 5 bases and J 0 bases, leaving 14 bases between the germline ends. Germline CDR1 reads SGHVS; CDR2 reads FNYEAQ. CDR3 loop: CASSPHGLGSYEQYF. CDR3 bases: TGTGCCAGCAGCCCACATGGGCTTGGCTCCTACGAGCAGTACTTC.

This clonotype has more than one count but fewer than ten. The rearrangement links TRBV5-1 to TRBJ2-1, with D perhaps matching TRBD1 (6 bases). V gave up 5 bases and J gave up 1 base, with 13 bases separating them. Germline V gene sequence: CDR1 SGHRS, CDR2 YFSETQ. The CDR3 totals 15 residues. This CDR3 reads CASSATGESYNEQFF. The CDR3 nucleotides are TGCGCCAGCAGTGCGACAGGAGAGTCCTACAATGAGCAGTTCTTC.

Only a few counts were recorded for this clonotype. The chain combines TRBV6-2 or TRBV6-3 with TRBJ2-3, with 10 nucleotides matching TRBD1. J lost 3 bases, V lost 6 bases, and 0 bases had no gene match. CDR1 is MNHEY and CDR2 is SVGEGT in the germline V gene. The CDR3 spans 13 residues. The CDR3 loop reads CASRGQGTDTQYF. The CDR3 DNA sequence: TGTGCCAGCAGGGGACAGGGGACAGATACGCAGTATTTT.

In this sample, this clonotype turned up a few times. The chain joins TRBV7-6 to TRBJ2-5, with 9 bases lining up with TRBD1. V lost 7 bases to trimming and J lost 5 bases; unmatched junction nucleotides: 8. CDR3 size: 14 residues. CDR1 and CDR2 from the germline V gene are SGHVS and FNYEAQ. The CDR3 spells CASTLGQGRETQYF. CDR3 DNA: TGTGCCAGCACCCTGGGACAGGGACGTGAGACCCAGTACTTC. Full variable domain (missing parts from reference TRBV7-6 and TRBJ2-5): GAGVSQSPRYKVTKRGQDVALRCDPISGHVSLYWYRQALGQGPEFLTYFNYEAQQDKSGLPNDRFSAERPEGSISTLTIQRTEQRDSAMYRCASTLGQGRETQYFGPGTRLLVL.

This sequence joins TRBV11-2 and TRBJ2-6; D not resolved. Germline assignment: CDR1 SGHAT and CDR2 FQNNGV. The CDR3 consists of 15 residues. V dropped 0 bases and J dropped 0 bases, with 3 bases sitting between them. In DNA, the CDR3 is TGTGCCAGCAGCTTAGAGCTCTCTGGGGCCAACGTCCTGACTTTC. It specifies CASSLELSGANVLTF.

This clonotype was seen a handful of times. V usage is TRBV5-1 and J usage is TRBJ2-3; D not resolved. Per the germline V gene, CDR1 is SGHRS and CDR2 is YFSETQ. This CDR3 has 14 residues. V gave up 0 bases and J gave up 3 bases, with 8 bases separating them. The CDR3 DNA is TGCGCCAGCAGCTTGGAGTTGGGAACAGATACGCAGTATTTT. Its protein is CASSLELGTDTQYF.

This clonotype was seen only a few times. The chain joins TRBV4-3 to TRBJ2-5, with 9 bases aligning to TRBD2. Germline CDR1 LGHNA, CDR2 YSLEER. This CDR3 is built from 14 residues. V lost 4 bases, J lost 4 bases, and 4 bases stayed unmatched. The CDR3 coding sequence is TGCGCCAGCAGCCCCATAGCGGGAGCAGAGACCCAGTACTTC. It encodes CASSPIAGAETQYF.

The rearrangement uses TRBV7-2 and TRBJ2-5; 8 bases are shared with TRBD2. The germline CDR1 and CDR2 sequences are SGHTA and FQGNSA. Trimming took 10 bases from V and 5 from J; bases not matched to a gene: 12. The CDR3 is 14 residues long. The CDR3 region is CATASGGGWETQYF. The CDR3 bases are TGTGCCACCGCCTCCGGGGGGGGATGGGAGACCCAGTACTTC.

This sequence joins TRBV3-1 and TRBJ1-5; 11 bases are a match to TRBD1. Losses at the gene ends were 5 bases for V and 6 bases for J; bases not matched to a gene: 6. The CDR3 loop spans 15 amino acids. Germline CDR1 reads LGHDT; CDR2 reads YNNKEL (reference sequence). In DNA form, the CDR3 reads TGTGCCAGCAGCGAGGGACAGGGGGTGGCTCAGCCCCAGCATTTT. It is translated as CASSEGQGVAQPQHF.

The chain joins TRBV27 to TRBJ2-7; D might be TRBD2 (7 bases). The CDR3 is made up of 15 amino acids. The germline gives CDR1 MNHEY, CDR2 SMNVEV (reference sequence). V lost 0 bases and J 4 bases, leaving 13 bases between the germline ends. The CDR3 DNA follows: TGTGCCAGCAGTTTATCAGGGGGGGACGGATACGAGCAGTACTTC. Encoded protein: CASSLSGGDGYEQYF.

This clonotype was detected only a few times. The chain uses TRBV28 and TRBJ2-6; D is unresolved. Germline CDR1 and CDR2: MDHEN and SYDVKM. The CDR3 loop spans 14 amino acids. Trimming took 5 bases from V and 3 from J, leaving 8 bases between them. The CDR3 DNA follows: TGTGCCAGCAGTACGTTCCTTGGGGCCAACGTCCTGACTTTC. Its translation is CASSTFLGANVLTF.

This clonotype was counted a few times. Here the CDR3 DNA reads TGTGCCAGCAGCCAAAACGCGGGGGGAGGAGATACGCAGTATTTT. It yields the protein CASSQNAGGGDTQYF. The chain has TRBV3-1 and TRBJ2-3; 8 bases map to TRBD2. CDR3 length: 15 residues. With V trimmed by 2 bases and J by 5 bases, 6 bases remained unmatched. Germline CDR1 reads LGHDT; CDR2 reads YNNKEL (reference sequence).

This clonotype was detected only a few times. The rearrangement uses TRBV5-1 and TRBJ1-1; D gene unclear. This CDR3 spans 13 amino acids. CDR1 and CDR2 (germline): SGHRS, YFSETQ. V dropped 1 base and J dropped 3 bases, with 7 bases sitting between them. Here the CDR3 DNA reads TGCGCCAGCAGCTTGCAATGGGACACTGAAGCTTTCTTT. Its translation is CASSLQWDTEAFF.

The chain carries TRBV29-1 and TRBJ1-5; 10 bases line up with TRBD1. This CDR3 spans 14 amino acids. V gave up 6 bases and J gave up 2 bases; unmatched junction bases: 4. Germline lookup yields CDR1 SQVTM and CDR2 ANQGSEA. The CDR3 spells CSVGQGGGNQPQHF. The CDR3 DNA follows: TGCAGCGTAGGACAGGGGGGAGGCAATCAGCCCCAGCATTTT.

J is TRBJ1-2 and V is TRBV4-1; D gene uncertain. Trimming removed 0 bases at V and 8 bases at J, with 13 bases between. Germline V gene sequence: CDR1 MGHRA, CDR2 YSYEKL. CDR3 length: 14 amino acids. The CDR3 DNA reads as TGCGCCAGCAGCCAAGATTTGGGTCTAGGCGGCTACACCTTC. It codes for CASSQDLGLGGYTF.

The table lists this clonotype with a few counts. The chain has TRBV4-3 and TRBJ2-7, with D possibly being TRBD2 (5 bases). V lost 4 bases and J lost 3, with 10 bases in between. Germline CDR1 LGHNA, CDR2 YSLEER. CDR3 length: 13 residues. The chain's CDR3 is CASSPGLIYEQYF. The CDR3 DNA reads as TGCGCCAGCAGCCCAGGACTGATCTACGAGCAGTACTTC.

The rearrangement links TRBV4-1 to TRBJ1-1; D gene ambiguous. In germline, CDR1 is MGHRA, CDR2 YSYEKL. V was trimmed by 3 bases and J by 6 bases, leaving 8 bases between them. The length of the CDR3 is 12 residues. CDR3 sequence (DNA): TGCGCCAGCAGCCAGGGTGGGGCTGAAGCTTTCTTT. It specifies CASSQGGAEAFF.

The gene calls are TRBV10-3 and TRBJ1-1; 7 nucleotides align to TRBD1. The V and J ends lost 4 bases and 11 bases, in that order; junction bases with no gene match: 7. This CDR3 contains 12 residues. The germline V gene encodes CDR1 ENHRY and CDR2 SYGVKD. CDR3 in amino acids: CAISGTTGDAFF. The CDR3 DNA reads as TGTGCCATCAGTGGGACTACAGGGGACGCTTTCTTT.

The chain carries TRBV6-2 or TRBV6-3 and TRBJ2-1; D is ambiguous. This CDR3 has 13 amino acids. Trimming cost V 5 bases and J 4 bases, with 9 bases left between them. Looked up from germline, CDR1 is MNHEY and CDR2 is SVGEGT. CDR3 nucleotide sequence: TGTGCCAGCAGTCCGTTGGGTTACAATGAGCAGTTCTTC. Its protein product is CASSPLGYNEQFF.

This clonotype was observed a handful of times. J is TRBJ2-5 and V is TRBV20-1; no clear D gene. V was clipped by 3 bases and J by 5 bases, with 10 bases between them. There are 12 residues in the CDR3. Germline V gives CDR1 DFQATT, CDR2 SNEGSKA (reference sequence). The CDR3 region has the DNA TGCAGTGCTAGTTCGTTCAGGGAGACCCAGTACTTC. This gives the protein CSASSFRETQYF.

V usage is TRBV5-1 and J usage is TRBJ2-5; TRBD1 agrees at 8 bases. Germline trimming cut 2 bases from V and 5 bases from J; bases unmatched to any gene: 17. This CDR3 is built from 18 residues. Germline V lookup: CDR1 SGHRS, CDR2 YFSETQ. The CDR3 region is CASSFPTDHQGAVETQYF. DNA for the CDR3: TGCGCCAGCAGCTTCCCTACCGACCATCAGGGGGCCGTGGAGACCCAGTACTTC.